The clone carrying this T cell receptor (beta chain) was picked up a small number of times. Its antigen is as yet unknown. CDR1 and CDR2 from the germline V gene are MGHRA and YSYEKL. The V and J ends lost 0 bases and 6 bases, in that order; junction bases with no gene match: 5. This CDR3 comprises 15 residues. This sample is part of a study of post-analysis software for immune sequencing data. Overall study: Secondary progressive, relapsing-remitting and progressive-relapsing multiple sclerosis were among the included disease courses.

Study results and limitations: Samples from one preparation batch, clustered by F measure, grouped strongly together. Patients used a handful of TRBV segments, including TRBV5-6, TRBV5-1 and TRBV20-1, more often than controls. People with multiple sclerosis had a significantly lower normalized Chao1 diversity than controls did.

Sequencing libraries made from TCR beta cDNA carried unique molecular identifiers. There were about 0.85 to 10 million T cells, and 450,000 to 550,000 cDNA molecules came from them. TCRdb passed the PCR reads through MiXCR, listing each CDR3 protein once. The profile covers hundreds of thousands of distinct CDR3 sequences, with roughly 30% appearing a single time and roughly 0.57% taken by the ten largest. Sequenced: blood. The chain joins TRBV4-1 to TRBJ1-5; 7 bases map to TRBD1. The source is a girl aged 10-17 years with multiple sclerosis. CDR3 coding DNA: TGCGCCAGCAGCCAAGAAGGGGGCTCGAGTCAGCCCCAGCATTTT. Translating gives CASSQEGGSSQPQHF.